This T cell receptor (beta chain) appears in the sequencing data of a study of blood T cell repertoires in COVID-19. Study-wide background: Acute and convalescent COVID-19 specimens originated in the United States, Italy and Spain. PBMCs, B-cell-depleted T cells, or T cells provided the cDNA or gDNA that made up the material.

In the source study's methods: Reference gene primer amplification in the assay estimated nucleated cell counts. Profiled with immunoSEQ multiplex PCR; TCRdb holds only in-frame clones, not every one. The D gene and trimming were derived from the DNA, and the V and J assignments and clone size from that table. This table has roughly 320,000 clones, about 90% appearing once. Seattle patient enrollment occurred during active infection, with longitudinal follow-up thereafter. From germline, CDR1 is DFQATT and CDR2 SNEGSKA (reference sequence). Trimming took 0 bases from V and 10 from J, leaving 8 bases between them. The CDR3 has 11 residues.

The specimen sequenced was peripheral blood. The V gene is TRBV20-1, the J gene TRBJ2-3; the D gene is possibly TRBD2 (6 bases). The TCR originated in a woman between 25 and 40 years old with COVID-19, enrolled during active disease. CDR3 in amino acids: CSARDGGAQYF. CDR3 in DNA: TGCAGTGCTAGAGACGGCGGGGCGCAGTATTTT.